This T cell receptor beta chain is drawn from a study of blood T cell repertoires in COVID-19. Study as a whole: Collection of acute and convalescent COVID-19 samples took place in the United States, Italy and Spain.

The protocol was immunoSEQ multiplex PCR, while the TCRdb copy is restricted to in-frame clones and leaves out a portion. The profile shows roughly 130,000 clones, roughly nine tenths of them singletons. Germline V CDR1 and CDR2: GTSNPN, SVGIG (reference sequence). The CDR3 runs 15 residues. Trimming removed 0 bases from V and 11 bases from J; junction bases left unmatched: 11. Material for sequencing was peripheral blood. The V and J genes are TRBV30 and TRBJ1-4; 8 bases line up with TRBD1. This TCR was recovered from a man aged 55 to 70 with COVID-19, enrolled during active disease. CDR3 DNA: TGTGCCTGGAGTGTACGGGGGACAGGAGTTTCCAAACTGTTTTTT. Translated: CAWSVRGTGVSKLFF.